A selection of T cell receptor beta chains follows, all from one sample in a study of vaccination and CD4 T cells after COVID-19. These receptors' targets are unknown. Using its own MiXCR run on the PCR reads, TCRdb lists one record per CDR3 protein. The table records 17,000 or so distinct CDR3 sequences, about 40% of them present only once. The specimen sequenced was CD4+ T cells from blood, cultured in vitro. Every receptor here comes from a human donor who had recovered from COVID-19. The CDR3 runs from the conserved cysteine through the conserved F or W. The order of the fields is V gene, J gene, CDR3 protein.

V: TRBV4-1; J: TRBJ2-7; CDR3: CASSLGGGSLYEQYF
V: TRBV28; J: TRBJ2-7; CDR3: CASSSLFSEQYF
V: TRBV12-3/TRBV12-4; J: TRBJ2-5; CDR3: CASSFHPEETQYF
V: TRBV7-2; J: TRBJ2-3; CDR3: CASSFTSDTDTQYF
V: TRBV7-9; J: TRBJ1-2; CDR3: CASSLNRDSYGYTF
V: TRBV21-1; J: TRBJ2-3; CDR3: CASSRWGAGSGFTDTQYF
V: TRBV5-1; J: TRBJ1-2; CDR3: CASSFGPEGSYTF
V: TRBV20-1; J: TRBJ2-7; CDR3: CSASRGTGRYEQYF
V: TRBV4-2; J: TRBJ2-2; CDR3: CASSQDGAVGGELFF
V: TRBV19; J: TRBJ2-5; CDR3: CASSTPGRKETQYF
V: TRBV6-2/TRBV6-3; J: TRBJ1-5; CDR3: CASSLTGFYSNQPQHF
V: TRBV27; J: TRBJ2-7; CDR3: CASSLMLAGVLYEQYF
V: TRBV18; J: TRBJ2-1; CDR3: CASSPPGAFYNEQFF
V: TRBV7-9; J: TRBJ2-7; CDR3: CAERGEYEQYF
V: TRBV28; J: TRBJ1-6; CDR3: CASSLAGTPGSPLHF
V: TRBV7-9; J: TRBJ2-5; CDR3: CASSFGSRETQYF
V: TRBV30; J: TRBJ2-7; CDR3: CAWSWREGPQYF
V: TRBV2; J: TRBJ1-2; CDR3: CASSDEGAGYGYTF
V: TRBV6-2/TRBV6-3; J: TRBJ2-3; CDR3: CASSYPGPATDTQYF
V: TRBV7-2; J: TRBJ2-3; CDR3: CASSLSLAGPPDTQYF
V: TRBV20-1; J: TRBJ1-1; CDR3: CSAILRTGAFF
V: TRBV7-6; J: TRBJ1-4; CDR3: CASSPSTGGRLFF
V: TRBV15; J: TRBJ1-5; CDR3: CATSLDSNQPQHF
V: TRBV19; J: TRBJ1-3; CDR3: CASSISPGNTIYF
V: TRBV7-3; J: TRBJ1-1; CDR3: CASSLSQGAEAFF
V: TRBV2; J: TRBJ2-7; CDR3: CASSDSLGRETYEQYF
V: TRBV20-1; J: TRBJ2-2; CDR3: CSARDLLTGDGELFF
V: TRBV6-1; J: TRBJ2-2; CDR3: CASRGGVNTGELFF
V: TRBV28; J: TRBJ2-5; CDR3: CASSSYGGETQYF
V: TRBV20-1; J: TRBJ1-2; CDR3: CSASLRQGVYGYTF
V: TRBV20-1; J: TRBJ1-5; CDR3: CSARNRVSNQPQHF
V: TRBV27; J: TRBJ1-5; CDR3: CASSEAQGQGRNQPQHF
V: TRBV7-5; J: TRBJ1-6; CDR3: CISVPEVGTVGNSPPHF
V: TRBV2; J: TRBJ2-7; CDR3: CASSVSGGAGSYEQYF
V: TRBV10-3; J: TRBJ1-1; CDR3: CAITKGQEDTEAFF